The TCR beta chain under discussion was sequenced for a study of cytomegalovirus exposure and HLA in healthy donors. Points from the study as a whole: Later on, an analysis tied 18,000 or so TCR beta sequences to HLA alleles at 0.05 false discovery rate. A later analysis by the authors found several of the most significant clusters apparently linked to common viral pathogens.

In the PCR, 60 Vbeta and 13 Jbeta primers were used. Profiled with immunoSEQ multiplex PCR; TCRdb holds only in-frame clones, not every one. Altogether approximately 140,000 clones are present, approximately 80% being singletons, with the ten largest covering about 1.5%. The length of the CDR3 is 18 residues. Germline CDR1 GTSNPN, CDR2 SVGIG (reference sequence). V was clipped by 2 bases and J by 0 bases; unmatched bases: 6. On this clone itself: Its antigen is undetermined.

The V gene is TRBV30, the J gene TRBJ2-6; 11 positions agree with TRBD2. Sequenced: PBMCs. This TCR came from a young woman in good health and CMV-seronegative. The CDR3 DNA reads TGTGCCTGGAGTCCTGTCGGACTAGCGGGCTCTGGGGCCAACGTCCTGACTTTC. Its translation is CAWSPVGLAGSGANVLTF.